A selection of T cell receptor beta chains follows, all from one sample in a study of blood T cell repertoires in COVID-19. The method was immunoSEQ multiplex PCR; TCRdb's version includes in-frame clones alone and lacks a portion of them. The table has tens of thousands of clones, just over 85% seen once. Sequencing was carried out using peripheral blood. Receptors originate from a man aged 70 or older with acute or convalescent COVID-19. The CDR3 runs from the conserved cysteine through the conserved F or W. D genes are given only for firm matches. The size of a clone is reported for some rows only, either as once, few or many, or as a class for expanded clones.

TRBD1	TRBV20-1	.	15	TRBJ2-3	CSASRGQGATDTQYF	TGCAGTGCTAGTCGGGGACAGGGGGCGACAGATACGCAGTATTTT
.	TRBV18	.	14	TRBJ1-2	CASSPGQRIYGYTF	TGTGCCAGCTCACCAGGGCAGAGAATCTATGGCTACACCTTC
.	TRBV2	.	16	TRBJ2-2	CASSRGSVAQTGELFF	TGTGCCAGCAGTCGCGGGTCCGTTGCCCAAACCGGGGAGCTGTTTTTT
.	TRBV6-2/TRBV6-3	once	16	TRBJ2-7	CASSQGDRPKVYEQYF	TGTGCCAGCAGCCAGGGCGACAGGCCAAAGGTCTACGAGCAGTACTTC
TRBD1	TRBV7-2	.	14	TRBJ1-5	CASSPRGRDQPQHF	TGTGCCAGCAGCCCCAGGGGGCGCGATCAGCCCCAGCATTTT
.	TRBV19	.	16	TRBJ2-4	CASSRSGDDYGVIQYF	TGTGCCAGTAGTAGGTCAGGGGACGATTACGGTGTTATTCAGTACTTC
TRBD1	TRBV4-2	.	20	TRBJ1-5	CASSQELRGRASRSNQPQHF	TGTGCCAGCAGCCAAGAGCTCAGGGGGCGAGCCTCTCGGAGCAATCAGCCCCAGCATTTT
TRBD1	TRBV5-1	.	14	TRBJ2-7	CASSLQGADYEQYF	TGCGCCAGCAGCTTGCAGGGGGCCGACTACGAGCAGTACTTC
.	TRBV11-2	.	15	TRBJ1-1	CASSLRRDRNTEAFF	TGTGCCAGCAGCTTAAGGCGGGACCGAAACACTGAAGCTTTCTTT
TRBD2	TRBV19	.	16	TRBJ2-3	CASSRPSGRSADTQYF	TGTGCCAGTAGTAGACCTAGCGGGAGGTCGGCAGATACGCAGTATTTT
TRBD2	TRBV25-1	.	15	TRBJ2-1	CASSELAGVDNEQFF	TGTGCCAGCAGTGAATTGGCGGGAGTAGACAATGAGCAGTTCTTC
TRBD2	TRBV10-3	.	17	TRBJ2-3	CAISEWSSGGGADTQYF	TGTGCCATCAGTGAGTGGTCTAGCGGGGGGGGCGCAGATACGCAGTATTTT
.	TRBV18	.	15	TRBJ1-1	CASSPGVGLNTEAFF	TGTGCCAGCTCACCGGGAGTAGGCCTGAACACTGAAGCTTTCTTT
.	TRBV7-2	.	13	TRBJ1-1	CASSFKQGTEAFF	TGTGCCAGCAGCTTCAAGCAGGGGACTGAAGCTTTCTTT
.	TRBV28	once	13	TRBJ2-3	CASKAQDTDTQYF	TGTGCCAGCAAGGCGCAGGACACAGATACGCAGTATTTT
TRBD1	TRBV10-3	.	16	TRBJ1-2	CAISVRTGVAVDGYTF	TGTGCCATCAGTGTTCGGACAGGGGTGGCAGTAGATGGCTACACCTTC
.	TRBV6-5	.	13	TRBJ1-2	CASSRGPYYGYTF	TGTGCCAGCAGTCGCGGGCCTTATTATGGCTACACCTTC
TRBD1	TRBV24-1	once	15	TRBJ1-4	CATSDAGTGGEKLFF	TGTGCCACCAGTGATGCCGGGACAGGGGGTGAAAAACTGTTTTTT
.	TRBV5-6	.	15	TRBJ1-3	CASSFPENSGNTIYF	TGTGCCAGCAGCTTCCCGGAGAACTCTGGAAACACCATATATTTT
TRBD2	TRBV20-1	.	14	TRBJ2-5	CSASSGSSQETQYF	TGCAGTGCTAGTAGCGGGAGTTCCCAAGAGACCCAGTACTTC
.	TRBV18	few	14	TRBJ2-3	CASSPGTYPDTQYF	TGTGCCAGCTCACCAGGGACTTACCCAGATACGCAGTATTTT
TRBD1	TRBV23-1	once	17	TRBJ2-2	CASSLHPGQANTGELFF	TGCGCCAGCAGCCTCCATCCCGGACAGGCGAACACCGGGGAGCTGTTTTTT
.	TRBV7-9	few	16	TRBJ2-7	CASSFGSGTGPYEQYF	TGTGCCAGCAGCTTCGGGAGCGGGACAGGCCCTTACGAGCAGTACTTC
.	TRBV12-5	.	12	TRBJ2-1	CASGRASDEQFF	TGTGCTAGTGGTCGGGCTAGCGACGAGCAGTTCTTC
.	TRBV7-2	.	13	TRBJ1-1	CASSLQLNTEAFF	TGTGCCAGCAGCTTACAATTGAACACTGAAGCTTTCTTT
TRBD1	TRBV2	.	15	TRBJ1-5	CASRDGTGGYQPQHF	TGTGCCAGCAGGGACGGGACAGGGGGTTATCAGCCCCAGCATTTT
TRBD1	TRBV6-6	.	16	TRBJ1-1	CASRHGTGMLNTEAFF	TGTGCCAGCAGACACGGGACAGGGATGTTGAACACTGAAGCTTTCTTT
.	TRBV15	.	14	TRBJ1-2	CATSRDRAGYGYTF	TGTGCCACCAGCAGAGATCGCGCAGGCTATGGCTACACCTTC
.	TRBV7-9	once	13	TRBJ1-1	CASSLGGGTEAFF	TGTGCCAGCAGCTTAGGGGGAGGGACTGAAGCTTTCTTT
.	TRBV11-2	.	11	TRBJ2-7	CASHSFGEQYF	TGTGCCAGCCATAGCTTTGGCGAGCAGTACTTC
.	TRBV5-5	few	15	TRBJ1-4	CASSLDRATNEKLFF	TGTGCCAGCAGCTTGGACAGGGCAACTAATGAAAAACTGTTTTTT
TRBD1	TRBV7-9	.	13	TRBJ1-2	CASSPGQGYGYTF	TGTGCCAGCAGCCCGGGACAGGGCTATGGCTACACCTTC
TRBD1	TRBV19	.	15	TRBJ1-6	CASSIGQGFNSPLHF	TGTGCCAGTAGTATCGGACAGGGGTTTAATTCACCCCTCCACTTT
.	TRBV10-3	.	15	TRBJ2-6	CAISEGGAGANVLTF	TGTGCCATCAGTGAGGGAGGGGCCGGGGCCAACGTCCTGACTTTC
TRBD1	TRBV5-1	.	16	TRBJ2-7	CASSRTGTGSIYEQYF	TGCGCCAGCAGTCGAACCGGGACAGGGTCCATCTACGAGCAGTACTTC
.	TRBV12-3/TRBV12-4	.	13	TRBJ2-5	CASSLARPETQYF	TGTGCCAGCAGTTTAGCGCGGCCGGAGACCCAGTACTTC
.	TRBV4-3	.	14	TRBJ1-1	CASSQDLSRGEAFF	TGCGCCAGCAGCCAAGATCTGTCCAGGGGAGAAGCTTTCTTT
.	TRBV5-1	.	13	TRBJ1-1	CASSPEQGTEAFF	TGCGCCAGCAGCCCGGAGCAGGGGACCGAAGCTTTCTTT
TRBD1	TRBV5-8	.	16	TRBJ1-6	CASSLWTGGIRSPLHF	TGTGCCAGCAGCCTTTGGACAGGGGGAATTAGGTCACCCCTCCACTTT
.	TRBV2	few	13	TRBJ1-2	CASTVAQSGGYTF	TGTGCCAGCACTGTCGCTCAGTCCGGGGGCTACACCTTC
.	TRBV27	.	13	TRBJ1-2	CASSLGGAPGYTF	TGTGCCAGCAGTTTAGGGGGGGCGCCCGGCTACACCTTC
.	TRBV7-2	.	13	TRBJ1-6	CASSLGLNSPLHF	TGTGCCAGCAGCTTAGGCCTAAATTCACCCCTCCACTTT
.	TRBV27	.	14	TRBJ1-1	CASRGGPLNTEAFF	TGTGCCAGCAGGGGGGGACCGTTGAACACTGAAGCTTTCTTT
TRBD1	TRBV5-1	.	17	TRBJ2-2	CASSLAPGQGNTGELFF	TGCGCCAGCAGCTTGGCTCCGGGACAGGGTAACACCGGGGAGCTGTTTTTT
.	TRBV10-3	once	14	TRBJ2-7	CAISEFGQPYEQYF	TGTGCCATCAGTGAGTTCGGACAGCCCTACGAGCAGTACTTC
.	TRBV5-5	.	15	TRBJ1-1	CASSFRGRGNTEAFF	TGTGCCAGCAGCTTTCGTGGCAGGGGTAACACTGAAGCTTTCTTT